This TCR beta chain was retrieved from a study of CD8+ T cells in alopecia areata. As the sequencing template, cDNA was produced by extracting RNA and reverse transcribing it. Here immunoSEQ multiplex PCR was the method, and the copy in TCRdb shows in-frame clones only, minus some. The repertoire holds fewer than 5,500 clones, with roughly three fifths as singletons. Note on this clone: Its antigen is not known.

Findings and caveats of the study: When scalp samples are sequenced, resident alphabeta T cells of normal skin are also captured. Persistence of many expanded lesional clones was seen in scalp and blood during tofacitinib. Association of baseline CD8+ expansion with response is uncertain owing to one nonresponder.

Per germline, CDR1 SGHAT and CDR2 FQNNGV. Between the trimmed V and J ends, which lost 4 bases and 6 bases, there was a span of 10 bases. The CDR3 has 12 amino acids. This sample's treatment: oral pan-JAK inhibitor, 5-10 mg twice daily. Samples from alopecia areata patients were lesional scalp punch biopsies and peripheral blood. This chain connects TRBV11-2 to TRBJ2-7; a weak D match, TRBD1 (7 bases). The source of this sequence is a human donor with alopecia areata. The material sequenced was skin, taken at week 4, from a patient treated with tofacitinib. The CDR3 loop reads CASSSQGGEQYF. Written as DNA, the CDR3 is TGTGCCAGCAGCTCCCAGGGGGGCGAGCAGTACTTC.